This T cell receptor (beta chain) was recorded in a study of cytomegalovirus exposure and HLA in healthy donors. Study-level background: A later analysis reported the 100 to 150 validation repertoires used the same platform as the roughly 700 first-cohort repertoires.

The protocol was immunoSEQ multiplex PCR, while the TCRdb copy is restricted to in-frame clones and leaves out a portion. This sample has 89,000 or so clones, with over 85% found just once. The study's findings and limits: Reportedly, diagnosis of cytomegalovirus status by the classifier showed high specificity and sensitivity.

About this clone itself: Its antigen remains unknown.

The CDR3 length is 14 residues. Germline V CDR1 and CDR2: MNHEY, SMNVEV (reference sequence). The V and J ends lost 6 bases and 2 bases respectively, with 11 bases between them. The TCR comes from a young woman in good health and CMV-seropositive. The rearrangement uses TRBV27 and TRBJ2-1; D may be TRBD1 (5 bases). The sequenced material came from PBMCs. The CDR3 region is CASSRQIPYNEQFF. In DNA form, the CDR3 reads TGTGCCAGCAGCAGACAGATACCCTACAATGAGCAGTTCTTC.